These 21 T cell receptor beta chains were all obtained from the same sample, sequenced in a study of blood T cell repertoires in COVID-19. Generated by immunoSEQ multiplex PCR, the TCRdb table keeps only in-frame clones and is missing some. The sample has around 250,000 clones; roughly nine tenths are singletons. Input material: PBMCs or T cells enriched from blood (not recorded which). The receptors derive from a human donor in a cohort exposed to, infected with or recovered from COVID-19 (not recorded which). The donor label of this sample is uncertain.

J is TRBJ1-1 and V is TRBV9, with 10 bases that match TRBD1. The CDR3 runs 15 residues. CDR1 and CDR2 from the germline V gene are SGDLS and YYNGEE. After removal of 0 bases from V and 9 bases from J, the junction contained 8 bases not matched to a gene. CDR3 sequence reads: CASSVEGQGTNKAFF. CDR3 nucleotides: TGTGCCAGCAGCGTAGAGGGACAGGGGACAAATAAAGCTTTCTTT. Full variable domain (outside the CDR3, taken from reference TRBV9 and TRBJ1-1): DSGVTQTPKHLITATGQRVTLRCSPRSGDLSVYWYQQSLDQGLQFLIQYYNGEERAKGNILERFSAQQFPDLHSELNLSSLELGDSALYFCASSVEGQGTNKAFFGQGTRLTVV.

The chain links TRBV6-4 to TRBJ2-3; TRBD1 is a possible D gene (6 bases). The CDR3 sequence is 15 residues long. Germline V CDR1 and CDR2: MRHNA, SNTAGT. V was trimmed by 0 bases and J by 4 bases, leaving 11 bases between them. The CDR3 DNA follows: TGTGCCAGCAGTGACTCGATAGAGGGGGCAGATACGCAGTATTTT. This codes for CASSDSIEGADTQYF.

The rearrangement links TRBV5-1 to TRBJ1-4, with D possibly TRBD1 on 6 matching bases. The CDR3 loop spans 14 amino acids. Germline V gene sequence: CDR1 SGHRS, CDR2 YFSETQ. V was clipped by 7 bases and J by 2 bases, with 12 bases between them. Here the CDR3 reads CASHQGPTNEKLFF. The CDR3 coding sequence is TGCGCCAGCCACCAGGGGCCTACTAATGAAAAACTGTTTTTT.

The chain has TRBV18 and TRBJ1-1; tentative D call: TRBD1 (6 bases). V lost 1 base, J lost 2 bases, and 8 bases lay in between. CDR3 length: 14 residues. Germline V gene sequence: CDR1 KGHSH, CDR2 LQKENI. The CDR3 protein is CASSPQGDNTEAFF. The CDR3 coding sequence is TGTGCCAGCTCACCACAGGGGGACAACACTGAAGCTTTCTTT.

The chain couples TRBV7-3 to TRBJ2-3, with D maybe TRBD2 (6 bases). The CDR3 extends over 14 amino acids. Trimming cost V 1 base and J 4 bases, with 9 bases left between them. The V gene's germline CDR1 is SGHTA and CDR2 FQGTGA. CDR3 sequence: CASSLSRDSDTQYF. As DNA, the CDR3 is TGTGCCAGCAGCTTAAGCAGGGACTCAGATACGCAGTATTTT.

The J gene is TRBJ2-7, the V gene TRBV15; TRBD2 matches at 14 bases. Trimming took 0 bases from V and 2 from J; bases not matched to a gene: 9. This CDR3 region has 19 residues. Per the germline V gene, CDR1 is LNHNV and CDR2 is YYDKDF (reference sequence). CDR3 loop: CATSRDGPGTSGGAYEQYF. CDR3 DNA sequence: TGTGCCACCAGCAGAGACGGGCCAGGGACTAGCGGGGGAGCCTACGAGCAGTACTTC.

The chain employs TRBV9 and TRBJ1-2; 7 nucleotides align to TRBD1. The CDR3 contains 16 residues. J was trimmed by 0 bases and V by 5 bases; bases with no gene match: 10. From germline, CDR1 is SGDLS and CDR2 YYNGEE. The CDR3 DNA sequence: TGTGCCAGCAGGCTGTCGAGGGACAGAGCTAACTATGGCTACACCTTC. Its protein is CASRLSRDRANYGYTF.

The chain is built from TRBV3-1 (or the pseudogene TRBV3-2) and TRBJ1-1; 7 bases are shared with TRBD1. Per germline, CDR1 LGHDT and CDR2 YNNKEL (reference sequence). Losses at the gene ends were 6 bases for V and 8 bases for J; bases not matched to a gene: 9. This CDR3 spans 13 amino acids. In DNA form, the CDR3 reads TGTGCCAGCAGGCCCCAGGGGGGAGTAGAAGCTTTCTTT. Amino acids: CASRPQGGVEAFF.

This chain uses TRBV28 with TRBJ1-1; D may be TRBD1 (5 bases). The germline V gene encodes CDR1 MDHEN and CDR2 SYDVKM. V lost 2 bases to trimming and J lost 0 bases, with 7 bases between them. The CDR3 contains 14 residues. The CDR3 here is CASSLQGMNTEAFF. The CDR3 DNA reads as TGTGCCAGCAGTTTACAGGGCATGAACACTGAAGCTTTCTTT.

The V gene is TRBV30, the J gene TRBJ2-7; unclear D gene. V lost 0 bases and J lost 10, with 13 bases in between. CDR3 length equals 12 residues. Looked up from germline, CDR1 is GTSNPN and CDR2 is SVGIG (reference sequence). The CDR3: CAWSVQRGYQYF. The CDR3 DNA is TGTGCCTGGAGTGTACAAAGAGGTTATCAGTACTTC.

The rearrangement links TRBV29-1 to TRBJ1-1; 7 bases map to TRBD1. Unmatched junction bases numbered 13, after V lost 7 bases and J lost 2 bases. The CDR3 loop spans 15 amino acids. Germline assignment: CDR1 SQVTM and CDR2 ANQGSEA. The CDR3, as DNA: TGCAGCGCTGAGGGGGCTGTGGGACCTAACACTGAAGCTTTCTTT. It yields the protein CSAEGAVGPNTEAFF. Looking up the rest from reference TRBV29-1 and TRBJ1-1 gives the full variable domain: SAVISQKPSRDICQRGTSLTIQCQVDSQVTMMFWYRQQPGQSLTLIATANQGSEATYESGFVIDKFPISRPNLTFSTLTVSNMSPEDSSIYLCSAEGAVGPNTEAFFGQGTRLTVV.

J is TRBJ1-5 and V is TRBV19, with D perhaps TRBD1 (6 bases). The CDR3 totals 16 residues. Trimming removed 7 bases from V and 6 bases from J, with 22 bases in between. Germline V gene data show CDR1 as LNHDA and CDR2 as SQIVND (reference sequence). CDR3 amino acids: CASTSGGTIASQPQHF. CDR3 DNA: TGTGCCAGTACCTCCGGGGGGACAATTGCTTCTCAGCCCCAGCATTTT. The whole variable domain, filled in from reference TRBV19 and TRBJ1-5, reads DGGITQSPKYLFRKEGQNVTLSCEQNLNHDAMYWYRQDPGQGLRLIYYSQIVNDFQKGDIAEGYSVSREKKESFPLTVTSAQKNPTAFYLCASTSGGTIASQPQHFGDGTRLSIL.

V is TRBV6-5 and J is TRBJ2-7; TRBD1 matches 7 bases. This CDR3 has 13 amino acids. Trimming removed 6 bases from V and 2 bases from J; junction bases left unmatched: 4. The germline CDR1 and CDR2 sequences are MNHEY and SVGAGI. CDR3 loop: CASRPTGAYEQYF. Written as DNA, the CDR3 is TGTGCCAGCAGGCCCACAGGGGCCTACGAGCAGTACTTC.

The chain joins TRBV30 to TRBJ2-7, with D perhaps TRBD1 (6 bases). Trimming removed 1 base from V and 7 bases from J, with 14 bases in between. CDR3 length: 13 amino acids. Germline V lookup: CDR1 GTSNPN, CDR2 SVGIG (reference sequence). CDR3 sequence: CAWSGTVTGEQYF. CDR3 nucleotide sequence: TGTGCCTGGAGTGGGACAGTTACCGGGGAGCAGTACTTC.

The chain recombines TRBV30 with TRBJ1-5, with TRBD1 as a possible D gene (6 bases). This CDR3 has 15 amino acids. CDR1 is GTSNPN, CDR2 SVGIG, per germline (reference sequence). Between the trimmed V and J ends, which lost 4 bases and 7 bases, there was a span of 20 bases. CDR3 sequence: CAWTPTGRASQPQHF. The CDR3 region has the DNA TGTGCCTGGACTCCTACAGGGAGGGCAAGCCAGCCCCAGCATTTT.

The rearrangement links TRBV28 to TRBJ1-5; D is uncertain. The CDR3 runs 12 residues. Germline CDR1 MDHEN, CDR2 SYDVKM. The germline V and J ends were trimmed by 6 bases and 5 bases, with 8 bases remaining between them. CDR3 loop: CASSLPDQPQHF. The CDR3 DNA is TGTGCCAGCAGCTTGCCGGATCAGCCCCAGCATTTT.

CDR3 region: CASSSRTGGVYGYTF. The CDR3 DNA follows: TGTGCCAGCAGCTCCCGGACAGGAGGAGTCTATGGCTACACCTTC. V and J are TRBV6-5 and TRBJ1-2, with 7 bases aligning to TRBD1. V lost 6 bases and J lost 4; bases outside the gene matches: 11. The CDR3 contains 15 residues. The V gene's germline CDR1 is MNHEY and CDR2 SVGAGI.

This clone appeared a single time. The chain couples TRBV5-1 to TRBJ1-1; D perhaps matches TRBD1 (5 bases). V lost 3 bases to trimming and J lost 1 base, with 10 bases between them. This CDR3 region has 14 residues. Per germline, CDR1 SGHRS and CDR2 YFSETQ. This CDR3 reads CASSWGDGNTEAFF. Written as DNA, the CDR3 is TGCGCCAGCAGCTGGGGGGACGGGAACACTGAAGCTTTCTTT. The full variable domain, its missing parts supplied by reference TRBV5-1 and TRBJ1-1, is KAGVTQTPRYLIKTRGQQVTLSCSPISGHRSVSWYQQTPGQGLQFLFEYFSETQRNKGNFPGRFSGRQFSNSRSEMNVSTLELGDSALYLCASSWGDGNTEAFFGQGTRLTVV.

The chain carries TRBV6-2 or TRBV6-3 and TRBJ1-1; D ambiguous. CDR1 and CDR2 (germline): MNHEY, SVGEGT. Deletions cut 0 bases from V and 4 bases from J, with 6 bases between. This CDR3 contains 13 residues. The CDR3 loop is CASSYSAGTEAFF. DNA for the CDR3: TGTGCCAGCAGTTACTCGGCTGGCACTGAAGCTTTCTTT.

The chain links TRBV2 to TRBJ2-3, with TRBD2 identical over 10 bases. CDR3 size: 17 residues. Germline assignment: CDR1 SNHLY and CDR2 FYNNEI. V shed 7 bases and J 5 bases; nucleotides not matched to a gene: 15. The CDR3 sequence: CASTLDWSGGGQDTQYF. Written as DNA, the CDR3 is TGTGCCAGCACCTTGGATTGGAGCGGGGGGGGACAAGATACGCAGTATTTT.

This chain uses TRBV10-1 with TRBJ2-7, with TRBD2 identical over 7 bases. Germline CDR1 and CDR2: WNHNN and SYGVQD (reference sequence). This CDR3 spans 19 amino acids. The junction had 22 bases not matched to a gene; V was cut back by 4 bases and J by 4 bases. Here the CDR3 reads CASSVTWVQWRDYLYEQYF. The CDR3 DNA is TGCGCCAGCAGTGTTACATGGGTTCAGTGGAGGGACTACCTTTACGAGCAGTACTTC.